A single sample gave rise to the 16 T cell receptor beta chains below, sequenced in a study of synovial regulatory T cells in juvenile arthritis. Some clones are missing from TCRdb's copy, which holds only in-frame ones; the method was immunoSEQ multiplex PCR. The repertoire table contains just under 10,000 clones. The source material was Treg cells from blood. Regarding subset: remaining (HLA-DR-negative) circulating blood Treg cells. These receptors were collected from a donor aged 2-29 years with juvenile idiopathic arthritis.

V usage is TRBV27 and J usage is TRBJ1-4; TCRdb reports TRBD1, a call that lacks DNA to check it against. Germline CDR1 and CDR2: MNHEY and SMNVEV (reference sequence). CDR3 length equals 14 residues. No DNA is listed. CDR3 amino acids: CASTPVGAGEKLFF.

The chain uses TRBV9 and TRBJ1-2; no DNA is available, so the TRBD1 call from TCRdb remains unchecked. The CDR3 is made up of 13 amino acids. There is no recorded DNA. Germline V gene sequence: CDR1 SGDLS, CDR2 YYNGEE. Here the CDR3 reads CASSLGGVDGYTF.

This chain uses TRBV18 with TRBJ1-1; there is no DNA to check the TCRdb D call of TRBD1. CDR1 is KGHSH, CDR2 LQKENI, per germline. There are 13 residues in the CDR3. Only the protein sequence is given. CDR3: CASSHREVGEAFF.

The chain is built from TRBV5-1 and TRBJ2-7; the TCRdb D gene call, TRBD1, has no DNA to confirm it. This CDR3 is built from 16 residues. No DNA appears here. The germline V gene has CDR1 SGHRS and CDR2 YFSETQ. The CDR3 loop is CASSLLFGQDSYEQYF.

The chain is built from TRBV9 and TRBJ1-2. The CDR3 covers 13 residues. No DNA is recorded. In germline, CDR1 is SGDLS, CDR2 YYNGEE. CDR3 amino acids: CASSSEESYGYTF.

The V call is TRBV5-1, the J call TRBJ2-1; lacking DNA, the TRBD2 call made by TCRdb goes unchecked. CDR1 is SGHRS and CDR2 is YFSETQ in the germline V gene. The CDR3 consists of 17 residues. No nucleotide data were recorded. Here the CDR3 reads CASSFNPGLAVYNEQFF.

The chain links TRBV28 to TRBJ2-7. The CDR3 is made up of 16 amino acids. DNA is not recorded here. Germline CDR1 MDHEN, CDR2 SYDVKM. CDR3: CASSLFLGRGDYEQYF.

The V call is TRBV6-5, the J call TRBJ1-1. In germline, CDR1 is MNHEY, CDR2 SVGAGI. The CDR3 spans 14 residues. DNA was not recorded. The CDR3 here is CASSYSTENTEAFF.

The genes are TRBV4-1 and TRBJ1-3; TCRdb's D gene call, TRBD1, goes unchecked for lack of DNA. Per the germline V gene, CDR1 is MGHRA and CDR2 is YSYEKL. CDR3 size: 17 residues. The DNA is not on file. The CDR3 here is CASSQFDRAPIGNTIYF.

The chain combines TRBV5-1 with TRBJ2-1. Germline CDR1 reads SGHRS; CDR2 reads YFSETQ. The CDR3 runs to 11 residues. The DNA is unrecorded. The CDR3 sequence is CASSRYNEQFF.

The rearrangement joins TRBV5-1 to TRBJ2-3; the D gene TCRdb calls, TRBD2, cannot be checked with no DNA. Germline CDR1 is SGHRS and CDR2 is YFSETQ. CDR3 size: 16 residues. The DNA is not on file. CDR3 sequence reads: CASSLGLAGLTDTQYF.

The chain joins TRBV5-1 to TRBJ1-2; TCRdb returns TRBD1, unconfirmable since there is no DNA. CDR1 SGHRS and CDR2 YFSETQ come from the germline V gene. This CDR3 is 15 amino acids long. No nucleotide data were recorded. This CDR3 is CASSLTGEAHYGYTF.

The chain employs TRBV6-1 and TRBJ2-3; the TCRdb call, TRBD1, lacks DNA for checking. From germline, CDR1 is MNHNS and CDR2 SASEGT. The CDR3 sequence is 13 residues long. The DNA sequence is not available. This chain's CDR3 is CASSRQGTDTQYF.

V is TRBV10-2 and J is TRBJ1-2. The CDR3 covers 15 residues. A DNA sequence was not provided. Germline-derived CDR1 and CDR2 are WSHSY and SAAADI. CDR3 region: CASSAWVKLGYGYTF.

V and J are TRBV11-2 and TRBJ2-7. The CDR3 runs 15 residues. The DNA sequence is not available. CDR1 SGHAT and CDR2 FQNNGV come from the germline V gene. The CDR3 loop reads CASRLNRGIFYEQYF.

The chain recombines TRBV5-1 with TRBJ1-2; with no DNA, the TCRdb D assignment of TRBD1 cannot be verified. Germline values: CDR1 SGHRS, CDR2 YFSETQ. The CDR3 length is 15 residues. The record lacks a DNA sequence. The CDR3 loop reads CASSHRTGDNYGYTF.